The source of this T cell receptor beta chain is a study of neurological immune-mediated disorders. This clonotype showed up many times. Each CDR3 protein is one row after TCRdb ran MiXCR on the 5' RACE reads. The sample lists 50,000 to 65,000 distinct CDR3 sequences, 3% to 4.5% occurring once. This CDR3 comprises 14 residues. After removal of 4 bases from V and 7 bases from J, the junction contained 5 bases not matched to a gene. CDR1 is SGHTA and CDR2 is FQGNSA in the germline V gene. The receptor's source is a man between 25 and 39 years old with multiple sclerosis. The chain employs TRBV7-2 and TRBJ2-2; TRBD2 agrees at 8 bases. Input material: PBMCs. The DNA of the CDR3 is TGTGCCAGCAGCTCGGGACTAGGGGGCGGGGAGCTGTTTTTT. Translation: CASSSGLGGGELFF.